This T cell receptor beta chain was documented in a study of blood T cell repertoires in COVID-19. Study-level information: Italy, Spain and the United States were the sources of the convalescent and acute COVID-19 samples.

Method: immunoSEQ multiplex PCR; TCRdb's copy keeps in-frame clones and lacks some. This table has approximately 68,000 clones, approximately 79% appearing once. The V end lost 8 bases, the J end lost 7 bases, and 11 bases lay between the germline ends. Germline V lookup: CDR1 MDHEN, CDR2 SYDVKM. This CDR3 is 12 amino acids long. V and J are TRBV28 and TRBJ2-2; a weak D match, TRBD1 (6 bases). The material sequenced was peripheral blood. The TCR comes from a man older than 75 with active COVID-19. The CDR3 nucleotides are TGTGCCAGCTGGGGGCCCCACGGGGAGCTGTTTTTT. It yields the protein CASWGPHGELFF.